Listed below are T cell receptor beta chains from one sample, sequenced in a study of cytomegalovirus exposure and HLA in healthy donors. Assay: immunoSEQ multiplex PCR; the TCRdb copy retains only in-frame clones and omits some. Of fewer than 200,000 clones listed, 80% are singletons. Sequenced sample: PBMCs. The source of these receptors is a human donor in good health. Both conserved end residues are part of each CDR3. D genes are given only for firm matches. The size entry is marked missing in some rows and otherwise reads once, few, many or a size class.

D: NA
V: TRBV7-9
size: NA
J: TRBJ1-1
DNA: TGTGCCAGCAGCTACCAATTAGAGGGCACTGAAGCTTTCTTT
CDR3: CASSYQLEGTEAFF

D: NA
V: TRBV6-5
size: NA
J: TRBJ1-1
DNA: TGTGCCAGCAGTCACAGGGACACTGAAGCTTTCTTT
CDR3: CASSHRDTEAFF

D: NA
V: TRBV9
size: NA
J: TRBJ2-5
DNA: TGTGCCAGCAGCGTTACAGGTGTAGGGACCCAGTACTTC
CDR3: CASSVTGVGTQYF

D: NA
V: TRBV29-1
size: few
J: TRBJ1-3
DNA: TGCAGCGTTGGTTCAGGGGCGGGTGGAAACACCATATATTTT
CDR3: CSVGSGAGGNTIYF

D: NA
V: TRBV11-2
size: NA
J: TRBJ1-1
DNA: TGTGCCAGCAGTACCTTAGGGGGAGAAGCTTTCTTT
CDR3: CASSTLGGEAFF

D: TRBD1
V: TRBV6-6
size: NA
J: TRBJ1-4
DNA: TGTGCCAGCAGCTTAACGGGGACAGGGGAAGATGAAAAACTGTTTTTT
CDR3: CASSLTGTGEDEKLFF

D: NA
V: TRBV5-1
size: NA
J: TRBJ2-1
DNA: TGCGCCAGCAGCTACGCAGGCTACAATGAGCAGTTCTTC
CDR3: CASSYAGYNEQFF

D: NA
V: TRBV9
size: NA
J: TRBJ1-1
DNA: TGTGCCAGCAGCCTAGGAGGGGGAAACACTGAAGCTTTCTTT
CDR3: CASSLGGGNTEAFF

D: TRBD1
V: TRBV5-4
size: NA
J: TRBJ2-5
DNA: TGTGCCAGCAGGGTGGGACAGGGGTTAAGAGAGACCCAGTACTTC
CDR3: CASRVGQGLRETQYF

D: NA
V: TRBV5-5
size: NA
J: TRBJ1-1
DNA: TGTGCCAGCAGCTTGGTCAGGGGCGTCACTGAAGCTTTCTTT
CDR3: CASSLVRGVTEAFF

D: TRBD1
V: TRBV10-3
size: NA
J: TRBJ1-1
DNA: TGTGCCATCAGTGAGACAGGGGGTAATACTGAAGCTTTCTTT
CDR3: CAISETGGNTEAFF

D: NA
V: TRBV5-1
size: NA
J: TRBJ2-7
DNA: TGCGCCAGCAGCTTTAAACAGGACTCCTACGAGCAGTACTTC
CDR3: CASSFKQDSYEQYF

D: TRBD2
V: TRBV10-1
size: NA
J: TRBJ2-3
DNA: TGCGCCAGCAGTGAAGGTTTTGGCGGGGGGGGTGACACAGATACGCAGTATTTT
CDR3: CASSEGFGGGGDTDTQYF

D: TRBD1
V: TRBV4-1
size: NA
J: TRBJ2-1
DNA: TGCGCCAGCAGCGCCCACAGGGGCAGCTCCTACAATGAGCAGTTCTTC
CDR3: CASSAHRGSSYNEQFF

D: NA
V: TRBV7-9
size: few
J: TRBJ1-1
DNA: TGTGCCAGCAGCTTAGTCCGGGGGAACACTGAAGCTTTCTTT
CDR3: CASSLVRGNTEAFF

D: NA
V: TRBV7-9
size: few
J: TRBJ2-1
DNA: TGTGCCAGCAGCATCCCTAACCGGGACCTCTGGACAGATGAGCAGTTCTTC
CDR3: CASSIPNRDLWTDEQFF

D: NA
V: TRBV5-6
size: few
J: TRBJ1-6
DNA: TGTGCCTCCCGGGCGGGGAGGTCACCCCTCCACTTT
CDR3: CASRAGRSPLHF

D: TRBD1
V: TRBV5-6
size: NA
J: TRBJ1-1
DNA: TGTGCCAGCAGCCGGGGACAGGGTGGCACTGAAGCTTTCTTT
CDR3: CASSRGQGGTEAFF

D: TRBD1
V: TRBV7-9
size: NA
J: TRBJ2-3
DNA: TGTGCCACCAGAAGAACAGGGGGCCTCAGGACGGATACGCAGTATTTT
CDR3: CATRRTGGLRTDTQYF

D: TRBD2
V: TRBV6-1
size: NA
J: TRBJ2-5
DNA: TGTGCCAGCAGCGCAGGGGCGGGGGGCGAGACCCAGTACTTC
CDR3: CASSAGAGGETQYF

D: TRBD1
V: TRBV6-5
size: NA
J: TRBJ1-5
DNA: TGTGCCAGCAGTGTAGACAGGGGAAGTCAGCCCCAGCATTTT
CDR3: CASSVDRGSQPQHF

D: NA
V: TRBV6-5
size: NA
J: TRBJ2-7
DNA: TGTGCCAGCAGACCGGCAGGCGCCTACGAGCAGTACTTC
CDR3: CASRPAGAYEQYF

D: NA
V: TRBV19
size: NA
J: TRBJ2-2
DNA: TGTGCCAGTAGTATAGCCTACAGTAACACCGGGGAGCTGTTTTTT
CDR3: CASSIAYSNTGELFF

D: NA
V: TRBV5-1
size: NA
J: TRBJ1-1
DNA: TGCGCCAGCAGCCCAAGCGGGGCGAGGGGCACTGAAGCTTTCTTT
CDR3: CASSPSGARGTEAFF

D: TRBD2
V: TRBV7-2
size: NA
J: TRBJ2-2
DNA: TGTGCCAGCAGCTTAAGTCCTAGCGGGGGGGCCGGGGAGCTGTTTTTT
CDR3: CASSLSPSGGAGELFF

D: NA
V: TRBV10-2
size: NA
J: TRBJ1-1
DNA: TGCGCCAGCAGTGAGTCCTTAGAGGCTTTCTTT
CDR3: CASSESLEAFF

D: TRBD1
V: TRBV13
size: NA
J: TRBJ1-1
DNA: TGTGCCAGCAGCCCGGGACAGACTGAAGCTTTCTTT
CDR3: CASSPGQTEAFF

D: TRBD1
V: TRBV27
size: few
J: TRBJ1-6
DNA: TGTGCCAGCAGTGAAACCGGGACAGGGGGTTGGTCACCCCTCCACTTT
CDR3: CASSETGTGGWSPLHF

D: NA
V: TRBV28
size: NA
J: TRBJ2-1
DNA: TGTGCCAGCAGTTTAACGGGGGGCTCATACAATGAGCAGTTCTTC
CDR3: CASSLTGGSYNEQFF

D: NA
V: TRBV13
size: NA
J: TRBJ2-7
DNA: TGTGCCAGCAGCTCGGCGGCGGAGCAGTACTTC
CDR3: CASSSAAEQYF

D: TRBD1
V: TRBV5-4
size: NA
J: TRBJ1-2
DNA: TGTGCCAGCAGCCCTGACAGGGCCTATGGCTACACCTTC
CDR3: CASSPDRAYGYTF

D: TRBD1
V: TRBV28
size: NA
J: TRBJ2-7
DNA: TGTGCCAGCAGTTCCCCGGGACAGTCCTACGAGCAGTACTTC
CDR3: CASSSPGQSYEQYF

D: TRBD1
V: TRBV5-1
size: NA
J: TRBJ2-7
DNA: TGCGCCAGCAGCCCGGGACAGCTTGAAGGGGAGCAGTACTTC
CDR3: CASSPGQLEGEQYF

D: NA
V: TRBV10-3
size: NA
J: TRBJ2-7
DNA: TGTGCCATCAACCACAGGGAGGGACCCTACGAGCAGTACTTC
CDR3: CAINHREGPYEQYF

D: TRBD2
V: TRBV7-9
size: NA
J: TRBJ2-7
DNA: TGTGCCAGCAGCTTAGGCGGGGGGGCTGACGAGCAGTACTTC
CDR3: CASSLGGGADEQYF

D: TRBD1
V: TRBV28
size: NA
J: TRBJ2-5
DNA: TGTGCCAGCAGTTACAGGGGTCCAGAGACCCAGTACTTC
CDR3: CASSYRGPETQYF

D: TRBD1
V: TRBV19
size: once
J: TRBJ1-2
DNA: TGTGCCAGTAGTCGGGACAGAAACTATGGCTACACCTTC
CDR3: CASSRDRNYGYTF

D: TRBD2
V: TRBV5-4
size: once
J: TRBJ2-3
DNA: TGTGCCAGCAGCCTGGGACTAGATTTCACAGATACGCAGTATTTT
CDR3: CASSLGLDFTDTQYF

D: NA
V: TRBV4-2
size: NA
J: TRBJ1-2
DNA: TGTGCCAGCAGCCAAGATTTGCCTTCAGGGGTTAATGGCTACACCTTC
CDR3: CASSQDLPSGVNGYTF

D: TRBD1
V: TRBV5-1
size: NA
J: TRBJ1-2
DNA: TGCGCCAGCAGGGTATTCCGGGACAGGGTCGGAGGCTACACCTTC
CDR3: CASRVFRDRVGGYTF

D: NA
V: TRBV6-5
size: NA
J: TRBJ1-6
DNA: TGTGCCAGCAGTTACTCACAGGGACCTAATTCACCCCTCCACTTT
CDR3: CASSYSQGPNSPLHF

D: TRBD2
V: TRBV7-6
size: NA
J: TRBJ2-5
DNA: TGTGCCAGCAGCGACGGACTAGCGGGGGGGAAACCAGAGACCCAGTACTTC
CDR3: CASSDGLAGGKPETQYF

D: TRBD1
V: TRBV6-5
size: NA
J: TRBJ2-2
DNA: TGTGCCAGCAGTTTACGACAGGGGGAAAATCCCGGGGAGCTGTTTTTT
CDR3: CASSLRQGENPGELFF

D: TRBD1
V: TRBV15
size: once
J: TRBJ1-1
DNA: TGTGCCACCAGCAGGGGGACAGGGAGCACTGAAGCTTTCTTT
CDR3: CATSRGTGSTEAFF

D: TRBD1
V: TRBV27
size: NA
J: TRBJ2-7
DNA: TGTGCCAGCAGCTATCACAGGGGAATTTCCTACGAGCAGTACTTC
CDR3: CASSYHRGISYEQYF

D: NA
V: TRBV6-4
size: NA
J: TRBJ2-2
DNA: TGTGCCAGCAGTGAGGTAAGGGGGCGGGACGGGGAGCTGTTTTTT
CDR3: CASSEVRGRDGELFF

D: TRBD2
V: TRBV7-2
size: NA
J: TRBJ2-2
DNA: TGTGCCAGCAGCTTAGGGACTAGGGCCGGGGAGCTGTTTTTT
CDR3: CASSLGTRAGELFF

D: NA
V: TRBV6-5
size: few
J: TRBJ1-4
DNA: TGTGCCAGCAGATGGAGTACTAATGAAAAACTGTTTTTT
CDR3: CASRWSTNEKLFF

D: NA
V: TRBV6-1
size: once
J: TRBJ2-7
DNA: TGTGCCAGCAGTACGGACACCCTGGTGAACTTC
CDR3: CASSTDTLVNF

D: TRBD1
V: TRBV7-2
size: NA
J: TRBJ2-7
DNA: TGTGCCAGCAGCTGGGACAGGGGGCAGGCCGAGCAGTACTTC
CDR3: CASSWDRGQAEQYF

D: NA
V: TRBV7-2
size: few
J: TRBJ1-2
DNA: TGTGCCAGCAGCGTGACACAGACCTATGGCTACACCTTC
CDR3: CASSVTQTYGYTF

D: TRBD2
V: TRBV10-2
size: NA
J: TRBJ2-7
DNA: TGCGCCAGCAGGCTCGCGGGGGGGCGTGGGTACGAGCAGTACTTC
CDR3: CASRLAGGRGYEQYF

D: NA
V: TRBV7-2
size: NA
J: TRBJ2-7
DNA: TGTGCCAGCAGCTTACAGGCAGATCTTTCCTACGAGCAGTACTTC
CDR3: CASSLQADLSYEQYF

D: NA
V: TRBV7-8
size: NA
J: TRBJ2-3
DNA: TGTGCCAGCAGCTTATCCTGGCAGACGGGAGATACGCAGTATTTT
CDR3: CASSLSWQTGDTQYF

D: NA
V: TRBV2
size: NA
J: TRBJ1-4
DNA: TGTGCCAGCAGTGCTTCGACAGGACCACTGTTTTTT
CDR3: CASSASTGPLFF

D: TRBD1
V: TRBV4-1
size: NA
J: TRBJ2-7
DNA: TGCGCCAGCAGCCGACGGACAGGGGGAAGCTACGAGCAGTACTTC
CDR3: CASSRRTGGSYEQYF

D: TRBD2
V: TRBV7-2
size: NA
J: TRBJ2-1
DNA: TGTGCCAGCAGCTTACAAGCGGGGGGGCGGGTTGAGCAGTTCTTC
CDR3: CASSLQAGGRVEQFF

D: TRBD1
V: TRBV6-6
size: NA
J: TRBJ1-1
DNA: TGTGCCAGCAGTGGACAGGGAAGAACTGAAGCTTTCTTT
CDR3: CASSGQGRTEAFF